A single sample is the source of the 5 T cell receptor beta chains below, sequenced in a study of tumor-infiltrating lymphocytes in primary liver carcinoma (dated by TCRdb to 2016 to 2017). The sample was run on an Illumina HiSeq 2500. Starting from about 550 ng total RNA, TCRbeta-specific cDNA was produced by reverse transcription with a constant-region primer and ProtoScript II reverse transcriptase. TCRbeta libraries were built with three nested multiplex PCR rounds, a slightly modified ARM-PCR procedure. Each of the first two PCR rounds ran for around 10 cycles using multiplex TRBV1-TRBV30 forward primers together with a Cbeta reverse primer. TCRdb reanalyzed the raw reads on its own, using fastp at Q25 for trimming and MiXCR for clone calling, and kept in-frame beta chains. CDR3 protein sequences are deduplicated, and each keeps its most common genes and DNA. The table for this sample lists about 120,000 distinct CDR3 sequences; around 65% of them were counted only once. The biggest ten clones account for roughly 8.1% of the sample.

Without any cell sorting, total RNA and DNA were co-extracted from about 20-30 mg of bulk tissue using the AllPrep DNA/RNA mini kit. What was sequenced was tumor-adjacent normal liver tissue. All receptors come from a woman aged 60-75 years with primary liver carcinoma and hepatitis B virus infection.

This clonotype came up a few times. A much larger clone lies one base from this, so it may be a read error. The V call is TRBV5-4, the J call TRBJ2-3; D remains unclear. CDR1 and CDR2 from the germline V gene are SGHNT and YYREEE (reference sequence). The CDR3 loop spans 13 amino acids. The V end lost 2 bases, the J end lost 4 bases, and 8 bases lay between the germline ends. The CDR3 bases are TGTGCCAGCAGCTTTCAGGACGCAGATACGCAGTATTTT. This translates into CASSFQDADTQYF. The entire variable domain, with the rest obtained from reference TRBV5-4 and TRBJ2-3, is as follows: ETGVTQSPTHLIKTRGQQVTLRCSSQSGHNTVSWYQQALGQGPQFIFQYYREEENGRGNFPPRFSGLQFPNYSSELNVNALELDDSALYLCASSFQDADTQYFGPGTRLTVL.

In this sample, this clonotype turned up many times. This rearrangement joins TRBV10-3 to TRBJ2-1; 7 nucleotides align to TRBD1. The trim removed 0 bases at V and 5 bases at J, leaving 4 bases unmatched. Germline CDR1 is ENHRY and CDR2 is SYGVKD. CDR3 size: 15 residues. DNA for the CDR3: TGTGCCATCAGTGAGTCGATAGGGGGCCACAATGAGCAGTTCTTC. Protein product: CAISESIGGHNEQFF.

On this clonotype itself: This is likely a read error, given that the CDR3 carries no conserved phenylalanine or tryptophan at its end. The DNA is omitted, as the CDR3 cannot be located on it reliably, and the CDR3 follows TCRdb's listing. This rearrangement joins TRBV4-2 to TRBJ2-3; the table assigns TRBD2, which was not confirmed against the DNA. The CDR3 spans 16 residues, counting both ends. Germline CDR1 and CDR2: LGHNA and YNFKEQ. The CDR3 region is CASSPRTSGSTDTLYY.

The rearrangement joins TRBV7-9 to TRBJ1-2; D unclear. The CDR3 spans 15 residues. V gave up 5 bases and J gave up 7 bases, with 20 bases separating them. Germline loops: CDR1 SEHNR, CDR2 FQNEAQ (reference sequence). CDR3 in DNA: TGTGCCAGCAGCAGGAAGACCGCAAGCGCCCTTGGCTACACCTTC. Translating it yields CASSRKTASALGYTF.

This clonotype was observed a single time. The CDR3 ends on some other residue instead of the conserved phenylalanine or tryptophan, so this is likely a read error. V usage is TRBV6-5 and J usage is TRBJ2-3; weak D call: TRBD2 (5 bases). Germline values: CDR1 MNHEY, CDR2 SVGAGI. V dropped 5 bases and J dropped 10 bases, with 19 bases sitting between them. CDR3 size: 14 residues. The CDR3 spells CASSPSPRDGAQYS. CDR3 bases: TGTGCCAGCAGTCCTAGCCCTCGTGATGGTGCGCAGTATTCT.